This TCR beta chain is from a study of blood T cell repertoires in COVID-19. Study in general: From the United States, Italy and Spain came samples of acute and convalescent COVID-19. Sample material is recorded as cDNA or gDNA derived from T cells, B-cell-depleted T cells, or PBMCs.

This CDR3 is built from 13 residues. Per germline, CDR1 MNHNS and CDR2 SASEGT. Trimming took off 3 bases at V and 5 bases at J, with 8 bases between the two ends. Per the original data handling: Cell counts per sample came from amplifying reference gene primers. Measured with immunoSEQ multiplex PCR; TCRdb has only the in-frame clones, and not every one. That table furnishes V, J and clone size, whereas the DNA furnished D and trimming. Among more than 95,000 clones listed, approximately 84% were seen once. This receptor was obtained from a man between 70 and 80 years old with active or convalescent COVID-19. This chain connects TRBV6-1 to TRBJ2-1; no reliable D call. Input material: peripheral blood. CDR3 bases: TGTGCCAGCAGTGATCGAGTAAACAATGAGCAGTTCTTC. It yields the protein CASSDRVNNEQFF.